The entry below describes one T cell receptor (beta chain). Being one base from a much bigger clone, this may be a read error. This sample is drawn from a study of T cells of healthy individuals. TCRdb re-analysed the 5' RACE reads in MiXCR, keeping a single row per CDR3 protein. This sample yields approximately 100,000 distinct CDR3 sequences, of which approximately 15% are seen a single time; 6.2% belongs to the top ten. Trimming removed 6 bases at V and 4 bases at J, with 15 bases between. The CDR3 totals 13 residues. Germline V gene sequence: CDR1 DFQATT, CDR2 SNEGSKA (reference sequence). The chain links TRBV20-1 to TRBJ1-1; possible D gene TRBD1, 5 bases. The TCR sequence derives from a human donor in good health. CDR3 DNA: TGCAGTGCCGCAAAGTGGGGGAGCACTGAAGCTTTCTTT. It codes for CSAAKWGSTEAFF.